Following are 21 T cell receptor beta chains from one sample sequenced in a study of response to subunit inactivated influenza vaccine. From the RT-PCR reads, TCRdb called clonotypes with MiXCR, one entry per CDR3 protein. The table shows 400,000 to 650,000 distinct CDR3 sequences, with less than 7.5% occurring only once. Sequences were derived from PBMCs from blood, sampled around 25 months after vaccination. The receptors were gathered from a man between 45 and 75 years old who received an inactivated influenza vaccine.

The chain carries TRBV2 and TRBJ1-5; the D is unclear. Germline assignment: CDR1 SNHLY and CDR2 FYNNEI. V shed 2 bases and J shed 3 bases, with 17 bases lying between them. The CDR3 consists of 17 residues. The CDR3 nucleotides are TGTGCCAGCAGTGAAACCCTGGGCGGGCTCCTCAATCAGCCCCAGCATTTT. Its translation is CASSETLGGLLNQPQHF.

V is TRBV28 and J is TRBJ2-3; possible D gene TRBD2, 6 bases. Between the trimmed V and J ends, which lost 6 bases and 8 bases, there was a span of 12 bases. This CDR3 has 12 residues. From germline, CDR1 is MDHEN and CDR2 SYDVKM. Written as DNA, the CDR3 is TGTGCCAGCAGGTTGATCGGGGGTACGCAGTATTTT. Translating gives CASRLIGGTQYF.

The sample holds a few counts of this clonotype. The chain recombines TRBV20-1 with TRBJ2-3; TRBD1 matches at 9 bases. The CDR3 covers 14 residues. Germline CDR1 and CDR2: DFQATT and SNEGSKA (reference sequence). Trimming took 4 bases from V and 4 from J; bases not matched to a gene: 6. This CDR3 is CSATGTGSPDTQYF. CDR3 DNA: TGCAGTGCTACAGGGACAGGGTCTCCAGATACGCAGTATTTT.

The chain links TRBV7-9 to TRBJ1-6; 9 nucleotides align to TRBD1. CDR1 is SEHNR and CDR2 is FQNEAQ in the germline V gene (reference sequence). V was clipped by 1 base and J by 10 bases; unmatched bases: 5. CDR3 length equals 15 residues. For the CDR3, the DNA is TGTGCCAGCAGCTTAGGGGACAGGGCCGGCTCACCCCTCCACTTT. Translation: CASSLGDRAGSPLHF.

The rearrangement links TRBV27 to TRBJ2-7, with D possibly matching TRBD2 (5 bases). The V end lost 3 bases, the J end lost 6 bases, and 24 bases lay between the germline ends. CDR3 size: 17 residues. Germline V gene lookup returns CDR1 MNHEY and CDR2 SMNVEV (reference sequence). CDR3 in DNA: TGTGCCAGCAGTTTCAGCGGTCAGAGAGGGAGCCGGTCCGAGCAGTACTTC. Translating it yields CASSFSGQRGSRSEQYF.

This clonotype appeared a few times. The CDR3 sequence is CTAGDNQETQYF. CDR3 in DNA: TGCACAGCAGGGGATAACCAAGAGACCCAGTACTTC. The chain is built from TRBV29-1 and TRBJ2-5, with D possibly matching TRBD1 (6 bases). The V gene's germline CDR1 is SQVTM and CDR2 ANQGSEA. This CDR3 is built from 12 residues. The complete variable domain, with remaining parts taken from reference TRBV29-1 and TRBJ2-5, reads SAVISQKPSRDICQRGTSLTIQCQVDSQVTMMFWYRQQPGQSLTLIATANQGSEATYESGFVIDKFPISRPNLTFSTLTVSNMSPEDSSIYLCTAGDNQETQYFGPGTRLLVL.

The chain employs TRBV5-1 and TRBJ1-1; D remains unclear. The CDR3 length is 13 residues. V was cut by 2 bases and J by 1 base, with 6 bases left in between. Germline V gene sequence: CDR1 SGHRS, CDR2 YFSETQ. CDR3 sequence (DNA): TGCGCCAGCAGCTTAAACAAGAACACTGAAGCTTTCTTT. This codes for CASSLNKNTEAFF.

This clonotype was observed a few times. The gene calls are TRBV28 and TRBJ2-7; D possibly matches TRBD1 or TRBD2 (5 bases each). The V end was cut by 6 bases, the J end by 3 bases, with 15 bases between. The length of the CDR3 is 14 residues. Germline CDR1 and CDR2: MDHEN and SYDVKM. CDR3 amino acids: CASSYTGPFYEQYF. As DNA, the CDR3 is TGTGCCAGCAGCTATACGGGACCGTTCTACGAGCAGTACTTC.

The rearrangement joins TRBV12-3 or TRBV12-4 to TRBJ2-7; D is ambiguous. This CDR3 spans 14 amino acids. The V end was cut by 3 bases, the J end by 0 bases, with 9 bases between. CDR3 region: CASSFRTASYEQYF. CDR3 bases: TGTGCCAGCAGTTTTAGGACGGCCTCCTACGAGCAGTACTTC.

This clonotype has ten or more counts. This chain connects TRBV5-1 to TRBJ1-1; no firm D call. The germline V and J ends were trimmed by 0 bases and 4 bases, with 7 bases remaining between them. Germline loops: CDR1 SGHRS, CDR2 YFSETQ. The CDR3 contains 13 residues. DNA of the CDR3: TGCGCCAGCAGCTTGGGTGGGGTCACTGAAGCTTTCTTT. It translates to CASSLGGVTEAFF.

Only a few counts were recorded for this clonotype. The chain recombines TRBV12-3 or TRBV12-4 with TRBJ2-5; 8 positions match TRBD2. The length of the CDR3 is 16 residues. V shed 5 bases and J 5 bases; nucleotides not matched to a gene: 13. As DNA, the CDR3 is TGTGCCAGCAGTCTAGGACTAGCAGAGGGCGGTGAGACCCAGTACTTC. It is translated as CASSLGLAEGGETQYF.

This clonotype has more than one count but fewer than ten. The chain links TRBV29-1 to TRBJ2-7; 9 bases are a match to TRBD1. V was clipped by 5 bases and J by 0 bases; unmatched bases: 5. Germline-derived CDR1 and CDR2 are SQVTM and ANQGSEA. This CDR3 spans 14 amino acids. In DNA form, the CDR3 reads TGCAGCGTTTCCGGGACAGGGAGCTCCTACGAGCAGTACTTC. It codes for CSVSGTGSSYEQYF.

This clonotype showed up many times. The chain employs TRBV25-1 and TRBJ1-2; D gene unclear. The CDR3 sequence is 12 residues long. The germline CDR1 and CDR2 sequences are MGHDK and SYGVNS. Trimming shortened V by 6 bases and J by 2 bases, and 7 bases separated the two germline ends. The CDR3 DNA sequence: TGTGCCAGCAGCCAGGCCAACTATGGCTACACCTTC. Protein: CASSQANYGYTF.

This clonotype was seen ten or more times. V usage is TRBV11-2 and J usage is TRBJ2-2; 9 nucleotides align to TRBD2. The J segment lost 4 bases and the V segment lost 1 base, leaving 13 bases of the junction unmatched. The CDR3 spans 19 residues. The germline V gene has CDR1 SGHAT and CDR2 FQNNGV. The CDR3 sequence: CASSLVFGGRVVATGELFF. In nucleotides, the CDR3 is TGTGCCAGCAGCTTAGTTTTCGGCGGGAGGGTCGTTGCCACCGGGGAGCTGTTTTTT.

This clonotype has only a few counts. CDR3 nucleotide sequence: TGCAGTGCATCGGGACAGGGTGCCTCTGGGCCCCAGCATTTT. Its translation is CSASGQGASGPQHF. The rearrangement joins TRBV20-1 to TRBJ1-5; 9 bases match TRBD1. With 6 bases clipped from V and 9 bases from J, the junction kept 12 bases outside the gene matches. Germline V gene sequence: CDR1 DFQATT, CDR2 SNEGSKA (reference sequence). The CDR3 has 14 residues.

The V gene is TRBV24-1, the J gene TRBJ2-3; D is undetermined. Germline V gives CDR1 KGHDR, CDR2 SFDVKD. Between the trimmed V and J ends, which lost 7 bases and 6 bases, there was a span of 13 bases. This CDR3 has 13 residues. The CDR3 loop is CATSPRATDTQYF. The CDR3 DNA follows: TGTGCCACCAGCCCCCGGGCGACGGATACGCAGTATTTT.

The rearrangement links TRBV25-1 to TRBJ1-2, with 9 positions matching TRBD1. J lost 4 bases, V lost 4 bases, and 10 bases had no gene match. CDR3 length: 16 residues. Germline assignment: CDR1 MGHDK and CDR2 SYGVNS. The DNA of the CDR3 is TGTGCCAGCAGTGTGGTGGACAGGGGCTCTTCCTATGGCTACACCTTC. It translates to CASSVVDRGSSYGYTF.

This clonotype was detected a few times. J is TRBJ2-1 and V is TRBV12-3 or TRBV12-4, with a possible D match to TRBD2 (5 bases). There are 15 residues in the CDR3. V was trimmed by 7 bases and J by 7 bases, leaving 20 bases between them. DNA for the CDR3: TGTGCCAGCACCCCGGGGAATCTACTTCCAAATGAGCAGTTCTTC. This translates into CASTPGNLLPNEQFF.

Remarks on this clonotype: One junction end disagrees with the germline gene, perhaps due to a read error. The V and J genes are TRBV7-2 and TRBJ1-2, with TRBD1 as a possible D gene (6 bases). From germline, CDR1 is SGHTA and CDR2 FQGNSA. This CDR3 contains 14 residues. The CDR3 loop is CASSHGGQFYGCTF. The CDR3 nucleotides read TGTGCCAGCAGCCACGGTGGACAGTTCTATGGCTGCACCTTC.

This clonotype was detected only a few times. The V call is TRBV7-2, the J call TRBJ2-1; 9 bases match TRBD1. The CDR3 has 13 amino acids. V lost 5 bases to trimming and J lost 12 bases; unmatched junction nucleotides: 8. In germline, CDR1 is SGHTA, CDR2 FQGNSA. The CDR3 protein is CASSLRDRDAQFF. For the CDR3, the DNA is TGTGCCAGCAGCCTCCGGGACAGGGATGCGCAGTTCTTC.

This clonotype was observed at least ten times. The CDR3 sequence: CASSLAPAGNTDTQYF. Written as DNA, the CDR3 is TGCGCCAGCAGCTTGGCCCCCGCAGGGAACACAGATACGCAGTATTTT. This chain links TRBV5-1 with TRBJ2-3; a possible D gene is TRBD1 (5 bases). V was trimmed by 0 bases and J by 2 bases, leaving 13 bases between them. This CDR3 has 16 residues. Germline CDR1 is SGHRS and CDR2 is YFSETQ.